Included here is one T cell receptor beta chain sequence, with context. Its cognate antigen is unknown. This specimen comes from a study of a mutant IDH1 vaccine in newly diagnosed glioma. Study overall: Administration of eight vaccinations to patients took place in weeks 1, 3, 5, 7, 11, 15, 19, 23. Investigators started vaccination 4-6 weeks after radiotherapy alone, or with temozolomide cycles.

The length of the CDR3 is 16 residues. V was pared by 2 bases and J by 2 bases, with 13 bases between. Per the germline V gene, CDR1 is SNHLY and CDR2 is FYNNEI. Time point noted: week 23, last vaccination. Each vaccine dose was 300 ug of mutant IDH1 20-mer peptide, with topical imiquimod. Study findings and constraints: Pseudoprogression appeared unlinked to shifts in leading peripheral T cell clonotypes.

Method: immunoSEQ multiplex PCR; TCRdb's copy keeps in-frame clones and lacks some. There are about 65,000 clones in the sample; roughly 81% occur only once, and approximately 3.7% lies in the top ten. The starting material was PBMCs, obtained from a glioma patient whose treatment included an IDH1 peptide vaccine. The receptor comes from a man aged 25 to 40 with glioma. This chain joins TRBV2 and TRBJ2-1, with a weak D call TRBD2 (7 bases). The CDR3: CASSEWGGLPYNEQFF. In DNA form, the CDR3 reads TGTGCCAGCAGTGAATGGGGGGGGCTCCCCTACAATGAGCAGTTCTTC.